Below, 25 T cell receptor beta chains from the same sample are listed, as sequenced in a study of cytomegalovirus exposure and HLA in healthy donors. The PCR used 60 Vbeta and 13 Jbeta primers. Method: immunoSEQ multiplex PCR; TCRdb's copy keeps in-frame clones and lacks some. This sample has around 150,000 clones; 65% to 70% occur once, and the top ten carry around 9.3%. Sequenced input: PBMCs. The receptors stem from a man aged 30 to 45 in good health and CMV-seropositive.

This chain uses TRBV28 with TRBJ2-6; D is possibly TRBD2 (6 bases). The CDR3 is 17 amino acids. CDR1 and CDR2 (germline): MDHEN, SYDVKM. V lost 5 bases and J 4 bases, leaving 18 bases between the germline ends. The CDR3 sequence is CASSPGGGGSGANVLTF. CDR3 nucleotides: TGTGCCAGCAGTCCCGGGGGAGGAGGCTCCGGGGCCAACGTCCTGACTTTC.

The J gene is TRBJ1-1, the V gene TRBV6-1; TRBD1 matches 7 bases. V lost 10 bases, J lost 1 base, and 9 bases stayed unmatched. The CDR3 is 14 amino acids. CDR1 is MNHNS, CDR2 SASEGT, per germline. As DNA, the CDR3 is TGTGCCACCGACAGGACAGGCCAGAACACTGAAGCTTTCTTT. Amino acid sequence: CATDRTGQNTEAFF.

The rearrangement uses TRBV7-3 and TRBJ2-6; unclear D gene. The V gene's germline CDR1 is SGHTA and CDR2 FQGTGA. The CDR3 is 15 residues long. Trimming took 3 bases from V and 1 from J, leaving 7 bases between them. This chain's CDR3 is CASSFFASGANVLTF. The CDR3 DNA reads as TGTGCCAGCAGCTTTTTCGCGTCTGGGGCCAACGTCCTGACTTTC.

The sample holds a few counts of this clone. V gene TRBV30 combines with J gene TRBJ2-1; TRBD2 matches at 15 bases. V trimming: 4 bases; J trimming: 10 bases; junction bases outside the gene matches: 8. The germline V gene has CDR1 GTSNPN and CDR2 SVGIG (reference sequence). The CDR3 contains 15 residues. The CDR3 region has the DNA TGTGCCTGGATAGGACTAGCGGGAGGGCTCAGGGAGCAGTTCTTC. Translated: CAWIGLAGGLREQFF.

As regards this clone: One end of the junction is discordant with germline, which a read error may explain. This sample includes further DNA sequences coding for the same CDR3. V is TRBV30 and J is TRBJ2-3; weak D call: TRBD2 (6 bases). There are 15 residues in the CDR3. Germline lookup yields CDR1 GTSNPN and CDR2 SVGIG (reference sequence). The CDR3 DNA is TGTGCCTGGAGTGGTTCTAGCGACCTCACAGATACGCAGTACTTT. This codes for CAWSGSSDLTDTQYF. The complete variable domain, with remaining parts taken from reference TRBV30 and TRBJ2-3, reads SQTIHQWPATLVQPVGSPLSLECTVEGTSNPNLYWYRQAAGRGLQLLFYSVGIGQISSEVPQNLSASRPQDRQFILSSKKLLLSDSGFYLCAWSGSSDLTDTQYFGPGTRLTVL.

The chain couples TRBV6-6 to TRBJ2-7, with D possibly matching TRBD2 (5 bases). CDR3 length: 16 amino acids. Germline V gene data show CDR1 as MNHNY and CDR2 as SVGAGI (reference sequence). V lost 2 bases to trimming and J lost 3 bases, with 17 bases between them. CDR3 sequence reads: CASSYLSASGGYEQYF. CDR3 DNA: TGTGCCAGCAGTTACCTATCGGCGAGCGGTGGCTACGAGCAGTACTTC.

This chain joins TRBV6-5 and TRBJ2-1; 7 nucleotides agree with TRBD2. The CDR3 loop spans 14 amino acids. Germline CDR1 and CDR2: MNHEY and SVGAGI. Germline trimming cut 5 bases from V and 7 bases from J; bases unmatched to any gene: 8. The CDR3 sequence is CASSPGLDRNEQFF. CDR3 nucleotide sequence: TGTGCCAGCAGTCCCGGACTAGACAGAAATGAGCAGTTCTTC.

The rearrangement links TRBV30 to TRBJ1-2, with 7 bases fitting TRBD1. In germline, CDR1 is GTSNPN, CDR2 SVGIG (reference sequence). This CDR3 region has 13 residues. Trimming cost V 6 bases and J 8 bases; bases outside gene matches: 12. The CDR3 loop reads CACDKGQSGGYTF. The CDR3 nucleotides are TGTGCCTGTGACAAGGGACAGTCTGGCGGCTACACCTTC.

V is TRBV5-4 and J is TRBJ2-5; D is perhaps TRBD2 (5 bases). Germline CDR1 is SGHNT and CDR2 is YYREEE (reference sequence). The V and J ends lost 2 bases and 5 bases respectively, with 13 bases between them. This CDR3 has 14 amino acids. In DNA, the CDR3 is TGTGCCAGCAGCTTAAGAGGGTTGGAGGAGACCCAGTACTTC. It is translated as CASSLRGLEETQYF.

V is TRBV13 and J is TRBJ2-7; 9 bases match TRBD1. Germline V gene data show CDR1 as PRHDT and CDR2 as FYEKMQ (reference sequence). CDR3 length equals 14 residues. V shed 6 bases and J 3 bases; nucleotides not matched to a gene: 6. This CDR3 reads CASSSGQGYYEQYF. The CDR3 bases are TGTGCCAGCAGTTCGGGACAGGGATACTACGAGCAGTACTTC.

The V call is TRBV11-3, the J call TRBJ2-1; 13 bases line up with TRBD2. Germline CDR1 is SGHNT and CDR2 is YENEEA. The CDR3 is 17 amino acids. V lost 7 bases, J lost 7 bases, and 13 bases stayed unmatched. In nucleotides, the CDR3 is TGTGCCAGCATCCGAAGTATGGGGACTAGCGGGATGAATGAGCAGTTCTTC. Its translation is CASIRSMGTSGMNEQFF.

The chain has TRBV7-9 and TRBJ1-2; D remains unclear. The CDR3 has 14 residues. Looked up from germline, CDR1 is SEHNR and CDR2 is FQNEAQ (reference sequence). Trimming took 5 bases from V and 7 from J, leaving 17 bases between them. CDR3 bases: TGTGCCAGCAGCCCCCCCCCGAGTACTCCTGGCTACACCTTC. The encoded protein is CASSPPPSTPGYTF. The complete variable domain, with remaining parts taken from reference TRBV7-9 and TRBJ1-2, reads DTGVSQNPRHKITKRGQNVTFRCDPISEHNRLYWYRQTLGQGPEFLTYFQNEAQLEKSRLLSDRFSAERPKGSFSTLEIQRTEQGDSAMYLCASSPPPSTPGYTFGSGTRLTVV.

The chain uses TRBV10-3 and TRBJ2-5; 7 bases match TRBD2. The J call may be faulty, since TRBJ2-7 better matches the DNA end. The CDR3 is 16 residues long. Germline lookup yields CDR1 ENHRY and CDR2 SYGVKD. The CDR3 region is CAISGGRGGMFYEQYF. The CDR3 DNA is TGTGCCATCAGTGGGGGAAGGGGAGGGATGTTCTACGAGCAGTACTTC.

This clone has only a few counts. CDR3 in amino acids: CASSLTGWSYEQYF. In nucleotides, the CDR3 is TGTGCCAGCAGCTTGACAGGGTGGTCCTACGAGCAGTACTTC. This chain links TRBV5-4 with TRBJ2-7; a weak D match, TRBD1 (6 bases). CDR1 is SGHNT and CDR2 is YYREEE in the germline V gene (reference sequence). Trimming took 1 base from V and 1 from J, leaving 9 bases between them. The CDR3 has 14 amino acids.

The chain has TRBV15 and TRBJ2-7; no firm D call. The germline V gene has CDR1 LNHNV and CDR2 YYDKDF (reference sequence). This CDR3 is built from 12 residues. The germline V and J ends were trimmed by 4 bases and 6 bases, with 10 bases remaining between them. The CDR3 DNA sequence: TGTGCCACCAGCATGCTTGGGCCCGAGCAGTACTTC. This gives the protein CATSMLGPEQYF.

The gene calls are TRBV10-3 and TRBJ2-2; D call uncertain. Germline CDR1 ENHRY, CDR2 SYGVKD. The CDR3 extends over 14 amino acids. The V end lost 2 bases, the J end lost 0 bases, and 4 bases lay between the germline ends. In DNA, the CDR3 is TGTGCCATCAGTGAGAGCTCGAACACCGGGGAGCTGTTTTTT. Its translation is CAISESSNTGELFF.

This clone was observed a single time. This chain uses TRBV5-4 with TRBJ1-1; maybe TRBD1 (5 bases). The germline CDR1 and CDR2 sequences are SGHNT and YYREEE (reference sequence). The CDR3 loop spans 15 amino acids. V dropped 0 bases and J dropped 3 bases, with 12 bases sitting between them. CDR3 in DNA: TGTGCCAGCAGCTTGGATCAGGGCCGAGACACTGAAGCTTTCTTT. It translates to CASSLDQGRDTEAFF.

J is TRBJ2-1 and V is TRBV28; the match to TRBD2 covers 9 bases. The CDR3 extends over 16 amino acids. Germline loops: CDR1 MDHEN, CDR2 SYDVKM. J gave up 9 bases and V 4 bases, and 13 bases lay outside the gene matches. CDR3 nucleotides: TGTGCCAGCAGTTCCTCACCGGGACTAGCCCTTGGTGAGCAGTTCTTC. Encoded protein: CASSSSPGLALGEQFF. The full variable domain, its missing parts supplied by reference TRBV28 and TRBJ2-1, is DVKVTQSSRYLVKRTGEKVFLECVQDMDHENMFWYRQDPGLGLRLIYFSYDVKMKEKGDIPEGYSVSREKKERFSLILESASTNQTSMYLCASSSSPGLALGEQFFGPGTRLTVL.

The CDR3 nucleotides are TGTGCCAGCAGTGCCACTAGCGGGAGCAAAAGCAATGAGCAGTTCTTC. This gives the protein CASSATSGSKSNEQFF. The V gene is TRBV2, the J gene TRBJ2-1, with 11 bases lining up with TRBD2. The V segment lost 4 bases and the J segment 6 bases; nucleotides outside the gene matches: 8. CDR1 and CDR2 from the germline V gene are SNHLY and FYNNEI. The CDR3 is 16 amino acids.

The CDR3 region is CASSESGRGITEAFF. The CDR3 DNA reads TGTGCCAGCAGTGAATCCGGCAGGGGAATCACTGAAGCTTTCTTT. The chain links TRBV25-1 to TRBJ1-1, with D perhaps matching TRBD1 (6 bases). The V gene lost 1 base and the J gene lost 4 bases, with 13 bases spanning the gap. This CDR3 comprises 15 residues. The V gene's germline CDR1 is MGHDK and CDR2 SYGVNS.

This clone occurred a few times. The chain joins TRBV5-6 to TRBJ1-2; 7 positions match TRBD1. The germline gives CDR1 SGHDT, CDR2 YYEEEE. The CDR3 has 16 residues. V gave up 3 bases and J gave up 1 base; unmatched junction bases: 9. The DNA for the CDR3 is TGTGCCAGCAGCTCAGGGAGGACAGGATTTAACTATGGCTACACCTTC. Translating it yields CASSSGRTGFNYGYTF.

The chain employs TRBV19 and TRBJ2-7; 7 nucleotides line up with TRBD1. The CDR3 extends over 15 amino acids. With 10 bases clipped from V and 2 bases from J, the junction kept 14 bases outside the gene matches. Germline CDR1 is LNHDA and CDR2 is SQIVND (reference sequence). The DNA of the CDR3 is TGTGCCAACATCCCCCCCCGGGACAGAGCCTACGAGCAGTACTTC. Protein: CANIPPRDRAYEQYF. Full variable domain (outside the CDR3, taken from reference TRBV19 and TRBJ2-7): DGGITQSPKYLFRKEGQNVTLSCEQNLNHDAMYWYRQDPGQGLRLIYYSQIVNDFQKGDIAEGYSVSREKKESFPLTVTSAQKNPTAFYLCANIPPRDRAYEQYFGPGTRLTVT.

V gene TRBV30 combines with J gene TRBJ2-5; 11 bases map to TRBD2. This CDR3 has 14 amino acids. V lost 5 bases and J lost 4; bases outside the gene matches: 6. The germline CDR1 and CDR2 sequences are GTSNPN and SVGIG (reference sequence). The CDR3 bases are TGTGCCTGGGATGACGGACTAGCGGGAGAGACCCAGTACTTC. Amino acids: CAWDDGLAGETQYF.

This clone came up once. The V call is TRBV15, the J call TRBJ1-3; D not certain. Germline V gene data show CDR1 as LNHNV and CDR2 as YYDKDF (reference sequence). V was pared by 0 bases and J by 4 bases, with 10 bases between. The CDR3 is 15 amino acids. CDR3 residues: CATSRDKSGGNTIYF. As DNA, the CDR3 is TGTGCCACCAGCAGAGATAAGTCCGGGGGAAACACCATATATTTT.

The rearrangement uses TRBV5-1 and TRBJ2-3; 14 bases are shared with TRBD2. V lost 4 bases to trimming and J lost 2 bases; unmatched junction nucleotides: 12. Germline V lookup: CDR1 SGHRS, CDR2 YFSETQ. The CDR3 is 19 amino acids. The chain's CDR3 is CASSIGTSGSGGVTDTQYF. CDR3 sequence (DNA): TGCGCCAGCAGCATCGGGACTAGCGGGAGCGGTGGTGTCACAGATACGCAGTATTTT.